This entry concerns a single TCR beta chain. Deletions cut 3 bases from V and 9 bases from J, with 9 bases between. The germline V gene encodes CDR1 SNHLY and CDR2 FYNNEI. This CDR3 spans 13 amino acids. The data belong to a study of patients and donors after allogeneic stem cell transplantation. One entry per CDR3 protein, called by TCRdb with MiXCR from the RT-PCR reads. The sample has 920,000 or so distinct CDR3 sequences; roughly 18% are singletons. The chain joins TRBV2 to TRBJ1-6; the D gene is possibly TRBD1 (6 bases). The specimen was blood, either unsorted or a sorted T cell fraction (not recorded which). This clonotype was obtained from a human donor who was either an allogeneic HSCT recipient or a stem cell or donor lymphocyte infusion donor (not recorded which). It is not recorded whose cells these are; they may come from a transplant donor. The CDR3 coding sequence is TGTGCCAGCAGTGACAGGGGACCTTCACCCCTCCACTTT. Its protein is CASSDRGPSPLHF.